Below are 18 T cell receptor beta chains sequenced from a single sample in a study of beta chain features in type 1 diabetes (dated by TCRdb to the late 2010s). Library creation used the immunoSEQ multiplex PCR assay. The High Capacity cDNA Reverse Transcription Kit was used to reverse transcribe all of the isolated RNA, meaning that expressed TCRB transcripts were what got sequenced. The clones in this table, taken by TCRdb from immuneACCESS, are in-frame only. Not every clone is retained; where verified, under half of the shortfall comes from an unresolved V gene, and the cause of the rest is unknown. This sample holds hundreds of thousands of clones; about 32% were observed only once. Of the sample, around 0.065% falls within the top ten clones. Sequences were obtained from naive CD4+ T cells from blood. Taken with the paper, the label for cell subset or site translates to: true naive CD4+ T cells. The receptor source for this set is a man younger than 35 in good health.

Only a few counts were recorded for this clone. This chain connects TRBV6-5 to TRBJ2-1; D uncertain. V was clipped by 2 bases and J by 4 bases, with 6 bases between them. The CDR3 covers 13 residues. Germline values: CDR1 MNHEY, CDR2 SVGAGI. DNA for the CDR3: TGTGCCAGCAGTTACGCCCCTTACAATGAGCAGTTCTTC. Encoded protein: CASSYAPYNEQFF.

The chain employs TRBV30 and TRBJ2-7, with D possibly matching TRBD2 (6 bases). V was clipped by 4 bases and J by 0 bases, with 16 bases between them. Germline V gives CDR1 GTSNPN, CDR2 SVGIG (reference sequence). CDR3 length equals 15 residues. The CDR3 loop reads CAWTGGWQSSYEQYF. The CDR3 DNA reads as TGTGCCTGGACTGGGGGGTGGCAAAGCTCCTACGAGCAGTACTTC.

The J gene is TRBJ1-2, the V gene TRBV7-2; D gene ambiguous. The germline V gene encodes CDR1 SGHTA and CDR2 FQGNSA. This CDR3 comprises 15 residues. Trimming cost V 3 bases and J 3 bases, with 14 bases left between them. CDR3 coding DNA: TGTGCCAGCAGCTTGGGTCGGGGAACCTACTATGGCTACACCTTC. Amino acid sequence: CASSLGRGTYYGYTF.

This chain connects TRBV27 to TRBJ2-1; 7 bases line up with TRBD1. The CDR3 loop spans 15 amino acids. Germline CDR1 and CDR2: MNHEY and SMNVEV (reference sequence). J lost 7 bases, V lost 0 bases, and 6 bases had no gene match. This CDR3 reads CASSLSRTGLNEQFF. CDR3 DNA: TGTGCCAGCAGTTTATCTCGGACAGGTTTGAATGAGCAGTTCTTC.

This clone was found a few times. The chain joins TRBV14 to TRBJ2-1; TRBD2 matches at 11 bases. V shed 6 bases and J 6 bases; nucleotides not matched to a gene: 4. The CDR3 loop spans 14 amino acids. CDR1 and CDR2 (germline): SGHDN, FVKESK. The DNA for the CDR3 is TGTGCCAGCAGGCGACTAGCGGGAATCAATGAGCAGTTCTTC. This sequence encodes CASRRLAGINEQFF.

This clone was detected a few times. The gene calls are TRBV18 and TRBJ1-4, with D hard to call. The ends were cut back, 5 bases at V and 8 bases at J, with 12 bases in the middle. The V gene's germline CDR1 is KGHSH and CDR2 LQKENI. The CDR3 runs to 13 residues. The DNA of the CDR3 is TGTGCCAGCTCAGGTCTGATCCAAGAAAAACTGTTTTTT. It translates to CASSGLIQEKLFF.

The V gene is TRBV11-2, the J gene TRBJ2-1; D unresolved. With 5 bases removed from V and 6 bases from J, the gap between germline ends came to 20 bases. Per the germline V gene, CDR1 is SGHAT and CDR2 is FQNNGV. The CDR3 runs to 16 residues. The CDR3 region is CASSDIRALHRNEQFF. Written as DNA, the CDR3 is TGTGCCAGCAGCGATATACGGGCCCTCCACCGCAATGAGCAGTTCTTC.

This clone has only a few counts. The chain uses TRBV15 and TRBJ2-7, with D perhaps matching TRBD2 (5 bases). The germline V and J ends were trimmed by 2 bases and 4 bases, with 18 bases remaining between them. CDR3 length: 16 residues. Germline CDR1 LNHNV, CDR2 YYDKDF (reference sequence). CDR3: CATSRLWSQRRYEQYF. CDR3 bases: TGTGCCACCAGCAGACTCTGGTCCCAGCGGCGGTACGAGCAGTACTTC.

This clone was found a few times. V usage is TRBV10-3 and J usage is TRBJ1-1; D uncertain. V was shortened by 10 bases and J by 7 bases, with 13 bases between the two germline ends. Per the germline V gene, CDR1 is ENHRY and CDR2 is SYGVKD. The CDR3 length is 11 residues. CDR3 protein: CATRQQDEAFF. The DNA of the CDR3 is TGTGCCACCCGGCAACAAGATGAAGCTTTCTTT.

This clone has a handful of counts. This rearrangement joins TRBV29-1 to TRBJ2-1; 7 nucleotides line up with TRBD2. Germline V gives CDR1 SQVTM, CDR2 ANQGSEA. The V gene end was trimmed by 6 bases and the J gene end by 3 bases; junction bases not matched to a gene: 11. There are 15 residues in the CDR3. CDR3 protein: CSVGRTSMGYNEQFF. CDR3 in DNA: TGCAGCGTGGGGAGGACTAGTATGGGCTACAATGAGCAGTTCTTC.

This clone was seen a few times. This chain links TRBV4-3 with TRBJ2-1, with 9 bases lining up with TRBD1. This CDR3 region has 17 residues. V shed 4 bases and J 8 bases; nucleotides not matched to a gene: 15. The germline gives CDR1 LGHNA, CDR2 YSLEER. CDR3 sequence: CASSRVPGQGVADEQFF. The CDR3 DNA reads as TGCGCCAGCAGCCGAGTACCGGGACAGGGTGTAGCGGATGAGCAGTTCTTC.

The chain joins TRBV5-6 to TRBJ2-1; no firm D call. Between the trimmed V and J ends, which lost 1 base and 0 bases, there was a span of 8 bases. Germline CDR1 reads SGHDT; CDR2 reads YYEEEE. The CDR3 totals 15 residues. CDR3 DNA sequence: TGTGCCAGCAGCTTGTACGGCGCCTCCTACAATGAGCAGTTCTTC. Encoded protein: CASSLYGASYNEQFF.

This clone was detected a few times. CDR3 region: CASSPDNYNEQFF. CDR3 in DNA: TGTGCCAGCAGCCCGGATAATTACAATGAGCAGTTCTTC. The rearrangement links TRBV7-8 to TRBJ2-1; no clear D gene. V lost 5 bases and J 4 bases, leaving 9 bases between the germline ends. This CDR3 comprises 13 residues. The germline gives CDR1 SGHVS, CDR2 FQNEAQ.

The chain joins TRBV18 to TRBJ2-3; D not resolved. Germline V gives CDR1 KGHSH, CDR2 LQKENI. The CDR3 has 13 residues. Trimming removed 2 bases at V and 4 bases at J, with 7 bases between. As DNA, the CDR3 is TGTGCCAGCTCACCAACGGATGCAGATACGCAGTATTTT. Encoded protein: CASSPTDADTQYF.

CDR3 loop: CASSRMKGVYDEQFF. The CDR3 DNA reads TGTGCCAGCTCACGAATGAAGGGCGTTTACGATGAGCAGTTCTTC. The chain joins TRBV18 to TRBJ2-1; D is unclear. The V gene lost 4 bases and the J gene lost 8 bases, with 18 bases spanning the gap. Germline V CDR1 and CDR2: KGHSH, LQKENI. The CDR3 length is 15 residues.

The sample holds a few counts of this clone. The DNA for the CDR3 is TGTGCCAGCAGTGGGAGACTAGGTGAGCAGTTCTTC. Its translation: CASSGRLGEQFF. The rearrangement uses TRBV25-1 and TRBJ2-1; tentatively, D is TRBD2 (6 bases). Germline loops: CDR1 MGHDK, CDR2 SYGVNS. The CDR3 has 12 residues. V dropped 4 bases and J dropped 9 bases, with 10 bases sitting between them.

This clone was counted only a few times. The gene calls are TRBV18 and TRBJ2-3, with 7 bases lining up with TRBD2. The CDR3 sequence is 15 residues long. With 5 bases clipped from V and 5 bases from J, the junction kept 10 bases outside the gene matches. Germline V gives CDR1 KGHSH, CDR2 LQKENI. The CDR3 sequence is CASSDSRLAGDTQYF. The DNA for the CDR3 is TGTGCCAGCTCAGACAGCAGACTAGCTGGAGATACGCAGTATTTT. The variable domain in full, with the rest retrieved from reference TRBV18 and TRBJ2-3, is NAGVMQNPRHLVRRRGQEARLRCSPMKGHSHVYWYRQLPEEGLKFMVYLQKENIIDESGMPKERFSAEFPKEGPSILRIQQVVRGDSAAYFCASSDSRLAGDTQYFGPGTRLTVL.

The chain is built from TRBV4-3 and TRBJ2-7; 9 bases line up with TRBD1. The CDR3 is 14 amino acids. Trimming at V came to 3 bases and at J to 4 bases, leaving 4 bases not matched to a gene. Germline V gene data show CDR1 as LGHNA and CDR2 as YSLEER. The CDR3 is CASSHGTGRYEQYF. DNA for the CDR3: TGCGCCAGCAGCCATGGGACAGGGCGATACGAGCAGTACTTC.